A single T cell receptor (beta chain) is shown here with its context. CDR3 length: 13 amino acids. The V gene lost 1 base and the J gene lost 0 bases, with 6 bases spanning the gap. CDR1 and CDR2 (germline): GTSNPN, SVGIG (reference sequence). This record belongs to a study of blood T cell repertoires in COVID-19. In the study overall: Sample material is recorded as cDNA or gDNA derived from T cells, B-cell-depleted T cells, or PBMCs.

TCRdb keeps only in-frame clones here, not all; method: immunoSEQ multiplex PCR. The sample has 160,000 or so clones, roughly 90% seen once. The TCR comes from a woman aged 45-60 years who had recovered from COVID-19. The chain uses TRBV30 and TRBJ1-2; D is unresolved. Input material: PBMCs or T cells enriched from blood (not recorded which). The CDR3 sequence: CAWSAGSNYGYTF. In nucleotides, the CDR3 is TGTGCCTGGAGTGCGGGGTCTAACTATGGCTACACCTTC.